This T cell receptor (beta chain) was recorded in a study of T-cell memory formation after mild COVID-19. Study-level findings and limits: Some clones that responded turned up in pre-infection memory, which suggests that cross-reactive memory joined in. Largely, contracting CD4+ clones fell within CM and EM, and contracting CD8+ clones within EMRA.

TCR alpha and TCR beta cDNA libraries carrying sample barcodes and UMIs were produced by 5'RACE using constant-segment primers. TCRdb redid the calling of the 5' RACE reads with MiXCR, one entry per CDR3 protein. Of under 300,000 distinct CDR3 sequences in the sample, roughly 10% were seen once. This clonotype appeared a few times. Its antigen remains unidentified. The sequenced sample was PBMCs or a T cell subset sorted from them (not recorded which). This clonotype originated in a man between 18 and 29 years old who had mild COVID-19 (a few samples of this study predate the infection). Cell type and time point are not known.

In DNA form, the CDR3 reads TGCGCCAGCAGCTTGGGACTAGCGGGGGGAACCAATGAGCAGTTCTTC. The encoded protein is CASSLGLAGGTNEQFF. The genes are TRBV5-1 and TRBJ2-1; TRBD2 aligns across 13 bases. Germline V gene sequence: CDR1 SGHRS, CDR2 YFSETQ. The CDR3 sequence is 16 residues long. V lost 0 bases, J lost 6 bases, and 3 bases stayed unmatched.